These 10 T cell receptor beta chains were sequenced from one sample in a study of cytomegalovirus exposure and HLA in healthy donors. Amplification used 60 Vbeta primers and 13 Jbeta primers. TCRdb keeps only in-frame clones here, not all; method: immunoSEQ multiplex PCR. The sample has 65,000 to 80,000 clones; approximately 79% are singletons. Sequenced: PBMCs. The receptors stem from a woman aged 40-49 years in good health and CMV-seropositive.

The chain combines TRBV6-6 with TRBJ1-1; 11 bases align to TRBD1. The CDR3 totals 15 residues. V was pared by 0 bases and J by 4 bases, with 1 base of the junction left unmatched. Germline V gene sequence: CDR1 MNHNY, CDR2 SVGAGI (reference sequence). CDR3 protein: CASSYSGTGGTEAFF. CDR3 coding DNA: TGTGCCAGCAGTTACTCGGGGACAGGGGGCACTGAAGCTTTCTTT.

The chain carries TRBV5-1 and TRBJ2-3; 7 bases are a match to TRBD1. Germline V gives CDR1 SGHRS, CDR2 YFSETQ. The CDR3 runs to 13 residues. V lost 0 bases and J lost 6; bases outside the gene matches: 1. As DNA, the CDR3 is TGCGCCAGCAGCTTGGCCAGGGGGGATACGCAGTATTTT. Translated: CASSLARGDTQYF.

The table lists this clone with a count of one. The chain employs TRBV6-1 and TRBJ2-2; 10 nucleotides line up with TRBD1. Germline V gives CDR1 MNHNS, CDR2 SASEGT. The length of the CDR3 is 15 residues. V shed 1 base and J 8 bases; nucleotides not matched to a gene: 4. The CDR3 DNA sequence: TGTGCCAGCAGTGAAGGTGGGACAGGGGATGGGGAGCTGTTTTTT. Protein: CASSEGGTGDGELFF.

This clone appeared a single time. The CDR3 coding sequence is TGTGCCAGCAGCTTCGCAGGGTCGGGTTTCAATGAGCAGTTCTTC. The encoded protein is CASSFAGSGFNEQFF. This chain connects TRBV7-9 to TRBJ2-1; a weak D match, TRBD1 (5 bases). V was shortened by 3 bases and J by 6 bases, with 15 bases between the two germline ends. CDR3 length equals 15 residues. Looked up from germline, CDR1 is SEHNR and CDR2 is FQNEAQ (reference sequence).

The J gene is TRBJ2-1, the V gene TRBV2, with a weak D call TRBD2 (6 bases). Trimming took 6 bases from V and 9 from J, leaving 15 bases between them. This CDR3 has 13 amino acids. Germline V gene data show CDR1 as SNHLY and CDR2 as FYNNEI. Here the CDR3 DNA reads TGTGCCAGCAGGGGGGGAAGGGTGAGTGAGCAGTTCTTC. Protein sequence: CASRGGRVSEQFF.

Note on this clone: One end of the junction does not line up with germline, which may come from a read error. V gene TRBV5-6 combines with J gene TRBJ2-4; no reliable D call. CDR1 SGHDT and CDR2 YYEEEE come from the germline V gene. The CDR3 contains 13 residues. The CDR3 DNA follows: TGTGCCAGCAGCTTGATGCTCGACAATATCGCCTGCTTC. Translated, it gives CASSLMLDNIACF.

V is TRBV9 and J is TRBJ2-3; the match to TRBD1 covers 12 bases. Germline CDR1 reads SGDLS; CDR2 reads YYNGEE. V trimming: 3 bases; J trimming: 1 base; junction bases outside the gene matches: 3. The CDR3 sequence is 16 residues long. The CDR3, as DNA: TGTGCCAGCAGCGCCGGGACAGGGGGCGGCACAGATACGCAGTATTTT. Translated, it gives CASSAGTGGGTDTQYF.

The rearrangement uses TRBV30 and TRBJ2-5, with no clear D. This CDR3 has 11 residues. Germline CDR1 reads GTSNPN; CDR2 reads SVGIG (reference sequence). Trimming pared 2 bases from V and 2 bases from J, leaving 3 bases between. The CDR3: CAWSQQETQYF. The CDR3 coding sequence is TGTGCCTGGAGTCAGCAAGAGACCCAGTACTTC.

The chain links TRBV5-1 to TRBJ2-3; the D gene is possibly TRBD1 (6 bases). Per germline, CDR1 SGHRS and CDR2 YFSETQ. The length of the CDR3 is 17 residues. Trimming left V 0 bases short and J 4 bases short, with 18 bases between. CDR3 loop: CASSLGHRDNKADTQYF. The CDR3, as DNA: TGCGCCAGCAGCTTGGGGCACCGGGACAACAAGGCAGATACGCAGTATTTT.

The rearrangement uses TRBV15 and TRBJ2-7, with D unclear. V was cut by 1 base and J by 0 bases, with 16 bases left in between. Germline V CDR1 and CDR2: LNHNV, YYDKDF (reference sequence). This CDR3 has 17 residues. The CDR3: CATSRGRSPSSSYEQYF. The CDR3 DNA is TGTGCCACCAGCAGAGGACGTTCTCCTTCTAGCTCCTACGAGCAGTACTTC.